This is a list of T cell receptor beta chains from one sample in a study of early T cells in non-severe SARS-CoV-2 infection. TCRdb ran MiXCR on the 5' RACE reads and lists one entry per CDR3 protein. The repertoire holds tens of thousands of distinct CDR3 sequences, with 14% as singletons. Sequenced material: whole blood. The receptor source for this set is an adult who was a healthcare worker with PCR-confirmed SARS-CoV-2 infection or an uninfected control (not recorded which). Both conserved end residues are part of each CDR3. The D gene is left open where the match is weak. The size field is filled for only some rows; it gives once, few, many or a size class.

.	TRBV6-4	TRBJ2-3	.	CASSGGDTQYF	TGTGCCAGCAGTGGGGGGGATACGCAGTATTTT
many	TRBV7-9	TRBJ1-1	.	CASSPGGMGLGTEAFF	TGTGCCAGCAGCCCAGGCGGGATGGGGCTCGGCACTGAAGCTTTCTTT
few	TRBV7-9	TRBJ1-6	.	CASSTGNSYNSPLHF	TGTGCCAGCAGCACAGGGAATTCCTATAATTCACCCCTCCACTTT
few	TRBV12-3/TRBV12-4	TRBJ1-6	.	CASSFFYSPLHF	TGTGCCAGCAGTTTCTTTTATTCACCCCTCCACTTT
many	TRBV11-2	TRBJ2-3	.	CASSLVGGTDTQYF	TGTGCCAGCAGCTTAGTCGGGGGAACAGATACGCAGTATTTT
few	TRBV20-1	TRBJ1-1	TRBD1	CSATDRGGTEAFF	TGCAGTGCCACCGACAGGGGCGGCACTGAAGCTTTCTTT
.	TRBV20-1	TRBJ1-2	TRBD1	CSAPGSTGGTYGYTF	TGCAGTGCCCCTGGATCGACAGGGGGCACCTATGGCTACACCTTC
few	TRBV7-3	TRBJ1-1	.	CASSLTTDSTEAFF	TGTGCCAGCAGCTTAACGACAGACTCCACTGAAGCTTTCTTT
few	TRBV7-6	TRBJ1-1	.	CASSPLTRYAEAFF	TGTGCCAGCAGCCCTCTTACCCGCTACGCTGAAGCTTTCTTT
.	TRBV9	TRBJ1-2	.	CASSVESVIKDLYGYTF	TGTGCCAGCAGCGTAGAATCCGTCATTAAGGACCTCTATGGCTACACCTTC
few	TRBV3-1	TRBJ2-2	.	CASSPIFLAGPNTGELFF	TGTGCCAGCAGCCCCATCTTCCTGGCCGGACCGAACACCGGGGAGCTGTTTTTT
few	TRBV6-2/TRBV6-3	TRBJ2-7	TRBD2	CASSYSTLRTSGDSYEQYF	TGTGCCAGCAGTTACTCGACCCTAAGGACTAGCGGGGATTCCTACGAGCAGTACTTC
many	TRBV10-1	TRBJ1-1	.	CASSESGDPNTEAFF	TGCGCCAGCAGTGAGTCGGGGGACCCGAACACTGAAGCTTTCTTT
.	TRBV6-2/TRBV6-3	TRBJ2-7	TRBD1	CASSYFGTGGGEQYF	TGTGCCAGCAGTTACTTCGGGACAGGGGGCGGCGAGCAGTACTTC
many	TRBV29-1	TRBJ1-2	.	CSVDYRAYGYTF	TGCAGCGTTGACTACAGGGCCTATGGCTACACCTTC
many	TRBV20-1	TRBJ2-7	.	CSASVATGPYEQYF	TGCAGTGCTAGTGTGGCGACAGGACCCTACGAGCAGTACTTC
many	TRBV20-1	TRBJ1-5	.	CSVREGGAGNQPQHF	TGCAGTGTTAGAGAAGGGGGGGCAGGGAATCAGCCCCAGCATTTT
.	TRBV7-9	TRBJ2-7	.	CASSLVYPRGPTTYEQYF	TGTGCCAGCAGCTTAGTATACCCTCGGGGACCGACGACGTACGAGCAGTACTTC
few	TRBV28	TRBJ1-2	.	CASGTGSYYGYTF	TGTGCCAGCGGGACGGGCTCCTACTATGGCTACACCTTC
few	TRBV20-1	TRBJ2-7	.	CSAAGDLEQYF	TGCAGTGCTGCAGGGGATCTGGAGCAGTACTTC
many	TRBV4-3	TRBJ1-1	TRBD1	CASSQEKRDSLLTEAFF	TGCGCCAGCAGCCAAGAGAAAAGGGACAGTCTCCTCACTGAAGCTTTCTTT
few	TRBV6-5	TRBJ1-2	.	CATFRGGYGYTF	TGTGCCACTTTCAGAGGCGGCTATGGCTACACCTTC
.	TRBV29-1	TRBJ1-1	.	CSVDRKGWDTEAFF	TGCAGCGTTGATAGAAAGGGGTGGGACACTGAAGCTTTCTTT
many	TRBV5-5	TRBJ1-6	.	CASSFRAENSPLHF	TGTGCCAGCAGCTTCAGGGCCGAGAATTCACCCCTCCACTTT
few	TRBV12-3/TRBV12-4	TRBJ2-5	.	CASSPDGGIGTQYF	TGTGCCAGCAGCCCCGACGGAGGAATTGGGACCCAGTACTTC
few	TRBV11-2	TRBJ2-5	.	CASSLGGNGLETQYF	TGTGCCAGCAGCTTAGGAGGGAATGGACTGGAGACCCAGTACTTC
.	TRBV7-9	TRBJ2-3	TRBD1	CASSFRGQGWDTQYF	TGTGCCAGCAGCTTCAGGGGACAGGGATGGGATACGCAGTATTTT